This TCR beta chain was recovered during a study of cytomegalovirus exposure and HLA in healthy donors. General observations from the study: Later analysis showed TCR association rates varying by HLA locus, highest for DRB1 and lowest for HLA-C. Later analysis suggested most CMV-associated TCR beta chains were HLA-restricted. Some V segments, including TRBV6-2 and TRBV6-3, were excluded as indistinguishable. In a later analysis, TCR beta V- and J-gene trimming showed a link to a missense DCLRE1C variant.

The study ran its PCR with 60 Vbeta and 13 Jbeta primers. This table comes from immunoSEQ multiplex PCR, and its TCRdb copy is limited to in-frame clones, with some not included. The table shows about 140,000 clones, with roughly two thirds occurring only once. The CDR3 sequence is 16 residues long. Per the germline V gene, CDR1 is MGHRA and CDR2 is YSYEKL. V dropped 0 bases and J dropped 5; count of bases not matched to a gene: 4. Of note for this clone: What it binds is unknown.

The V gene is TRBV4-1, the J gene TRBJ2-2, with 9 bases fitting TRBD2. The sample was PBMCs. This receptor was taken from a woman aged 40 to 55 in good health and CMV-seronegative. The CDR3 loop is CASSQEIAGVTGELFF. CDR3 coding DNA: TGCGCCAGCAGCCAAGAAATAGCGGGGGTGACCGGGGAGCTGTTTTTT.